This entry is about one T cell receptor (beta chain). This entry belongs to a study of T cell changes during pregnancy in multiple sclerosis. TCRdb's copy holds only in-frame clones and misses some; the assay was immunoSEQ multiplex PCR. The repertoire consists of tens of thousands of clones, with more than 85% occurring once and the leading ten covering more than 0.7%. This CDR3 is built from 15 residues. Germline V lookup: CDR1 SGHTA, CDR2 FQGNSA. V lost 1 base to trimming and J lost 0 bases, with 10 bases between them. The chain couples TRBV7-2 to TRBJ2-7; possibly TRBD1 for D (5 bases). This clonotype was sampled from a female donor with multiple sclerosis, enrolled in a pregnancy study. Sequenced material: peripheral blood, taken in the first trimester of pregnancy. CDR3 in amino acids: CASSLGQGSSYEQYF. The CDR3 bases are TGTGCCAGCAGCTTAGGGCAGGGCAGCTCCTACGAGCAGTACTTC.